The clone carrying this TCR beta chain appeared once. The target antigen is unknown. The sample belongs to a study of cytomegalovirus exposure and HLA in healthy donors. PCR was performed using 60 Vbeta and 13 Jbeta primers. TCRdb's copy holds only in-frame clones and misses some; the assay was immunoSEQ multiplex PCR. The sample records 100,000 to 150,000 clones, about 78% being singletons. General study findings and limits: Sequencing depth roughly uniform across donors was assumed in presence/absence analyses.

The CDR3 has 16 residues. Germline values: CDR1 SSHAT, CDR2 FNYEAQ (reference sequence). V gave up 5 bases and J gave up 7 bases; unmatched junction bases: 7. The material sequenced was PBMCs. The TCR was taken from a man aged 25-45 years in good health and CMV-seronegative. The chain couples TRBV7-7 to TRBJ2-1, with 14 bases identical to TRBD2. Here the CDR3 DNA reads TGTGCCAGCAGCGCCCTGACTAGCGGGGGGGGGAATGAGCAGTTCTTC. This translates into CASSALTSGGGNEQFF. Full variable domain (remainder filled in from reference TRBV7-7 and TRBJ2-1): GAGVSQSPRYKVTKRGQDVTLRCDPISSHATLYWYQQALGQGPEFLTYFNYEAQPDKSGLPSDRFSAERPEGSISTLTIQRTEQRDSAMYRCASSALTSGGGNEQFFGPGTRLTVL.